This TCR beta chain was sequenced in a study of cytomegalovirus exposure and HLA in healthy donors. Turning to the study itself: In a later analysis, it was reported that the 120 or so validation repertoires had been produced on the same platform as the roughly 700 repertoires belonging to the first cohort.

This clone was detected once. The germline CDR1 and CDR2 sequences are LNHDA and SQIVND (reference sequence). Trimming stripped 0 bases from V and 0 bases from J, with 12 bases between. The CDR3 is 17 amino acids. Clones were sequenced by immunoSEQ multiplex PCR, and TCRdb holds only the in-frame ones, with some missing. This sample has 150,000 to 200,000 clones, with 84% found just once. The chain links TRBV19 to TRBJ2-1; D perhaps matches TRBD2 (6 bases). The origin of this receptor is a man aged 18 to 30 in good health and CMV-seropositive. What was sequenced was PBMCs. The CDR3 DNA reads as TGTGCCAGTAGTATAGATCTTTCTAGCGCCTCCTACAATGAGCAGTTCTTC. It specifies CASSIDLSSASYNEQFF.